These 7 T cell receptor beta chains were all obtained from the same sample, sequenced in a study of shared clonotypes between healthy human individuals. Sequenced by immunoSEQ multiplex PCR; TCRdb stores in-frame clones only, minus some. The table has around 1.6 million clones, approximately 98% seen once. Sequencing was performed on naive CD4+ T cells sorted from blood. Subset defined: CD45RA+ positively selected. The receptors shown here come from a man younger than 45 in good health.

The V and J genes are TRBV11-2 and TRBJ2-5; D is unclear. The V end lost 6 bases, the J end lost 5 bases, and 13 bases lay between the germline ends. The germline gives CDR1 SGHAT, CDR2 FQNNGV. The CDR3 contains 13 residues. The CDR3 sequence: CASSLPVYETQYF. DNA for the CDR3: TGTGCCAGCAGTCTCCCGGTTTATGAGACCCAGTACTTC. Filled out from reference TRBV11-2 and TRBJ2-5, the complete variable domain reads EAGVAQSPRYKIIEKRQSVAFWCNPISGHATLYWYQQILGQGPKLLIQFQNNGVVDDSQLPKDRFSAERLKGVDSTLKIQPAKLEDSAVYLCASSLPVYETQYFGPGTRLLVL.

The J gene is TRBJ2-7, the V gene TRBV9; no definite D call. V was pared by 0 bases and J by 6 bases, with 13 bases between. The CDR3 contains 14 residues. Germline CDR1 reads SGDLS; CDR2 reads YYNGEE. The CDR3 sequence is CASSVDFMVGEQYF. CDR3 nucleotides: TGTGCCAGCAGCGTAGATTTTATGGTTGGCGAGCAGTACTTC.

The CDR3 DNA follows: TGTGCCAGCAGCTGGGATTGGGTAACTAGCGGGGAAACAGATACGCAGTATTTT. Translated: CASSWDWVTSGETDTQYF. The chain recombines TRBV5-6 with TRBJ2-3, with TRBD2 matching 10 bases. Looked up from germline, CDR1 is SGHDT and CDR2 is YYEEEE. With V trimmed by 3 bases and J by 3 bases, 13 bases remained unmatched. This CDR3 is built from 18 residues.

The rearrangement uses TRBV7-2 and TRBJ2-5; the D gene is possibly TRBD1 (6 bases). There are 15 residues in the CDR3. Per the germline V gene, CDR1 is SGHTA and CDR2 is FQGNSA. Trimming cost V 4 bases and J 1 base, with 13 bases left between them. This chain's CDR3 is CASSSGQKIQETQYF. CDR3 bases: TGTGCCAGCAGCTCCGGACAGAAGATCCAAGAGACCCAGTACTTC.

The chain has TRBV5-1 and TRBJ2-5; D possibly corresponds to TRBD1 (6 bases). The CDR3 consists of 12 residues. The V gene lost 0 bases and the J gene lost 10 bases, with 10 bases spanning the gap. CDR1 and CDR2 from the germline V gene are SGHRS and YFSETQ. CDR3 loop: CASSLGQAGQYF. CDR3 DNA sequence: TGCGCCAGCAGCTTGGGACAGGCCGGCCAGTACTTC.

CDR3 amino acids: CASSLRDVNEQYF. Written as DNA, the CDR3 is TGTGCCAGCAGCCTCCGGGACGTCAACGAGCAGTACTTC. This chain uses TRBV7-9 with TRBJ2-7; D tentatively reads TRBD1 or TRBD2 (5 bases each). Germline CDR1 SEHNR, CDR2 FQNEAQ (reference sequence). V lost 5 bases and J 5 bases, leaving 13 bases between the germline ends. This CDR3 contains 13 residues.

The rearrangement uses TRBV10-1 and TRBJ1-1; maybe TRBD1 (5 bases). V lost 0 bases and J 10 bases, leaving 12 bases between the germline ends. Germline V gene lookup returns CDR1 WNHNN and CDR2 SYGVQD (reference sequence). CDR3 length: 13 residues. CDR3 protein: CASSESGVGLAFF. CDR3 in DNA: TGCGCCAGCAGTGAGTCAGGGGTGGGCTTAGCTTTCTTT.